This T cell receptor (beta chain) was recorded in a study of cytomegalovirus exposure and HLA in healthy donors. Note on this clone: Its antigen is as yet unknown.

Both 60 Vbeta primers and 13 Jbeta primers went into the PCR. Per the original methods: The authors later counted about 80 million unique TCR beta chains, some 11 million of them shared. Clones were sequenced by immunoSEQ multiplex PCR, and TCRdb holds only the in-frame ones, with some missing. That table supplies the V and J calls and clone size; D and trimming were determined from the DNA. The data show approximately 190,000 clones, around 83% seen once. The length of the CDR3 is 11 residues. CDR1 is MDHEN and CDR2 is SYDVKM in the germline V gene. V lost 5 bases and J lost 10; bases outside the gene matches: 2. Broader study findings: Further analysis was carried out later, and it showed several of the most significant clusters appearing linked to common viral pathogens. Later analysis demonstrated an association between a missense DCLRE1C variant and TCR beta V- and J-gene trimming.

This chain uses TRBV28 with TRBJ2-1; 7 bases map to TRBD2. The source of this sequence is a man aged 35 to 55 in good health and CMV-seropositive. What was sequenced was PBMCs. CDR3 in DNA: TGTGCCAGCAGTAGGCGGGGGGAGCAGTTCTTC. Its protein is CASSRRGEQFF.